What follows is one T cell receptor beta chain and its context. These data come from a study of T cell responses to AZD1222 COVID-19 vaccine. Measured with immunoSEQ multiplex PCR; TCRdb has only the in-frame clones, and not every one. The table lists about 98,000 clones, roughly 80% of them singletons. Germline CDR1 and CDR2: SGHTA and FQGNSA. This CDR3 comprises 17 residues. V was cut by 2 bases and J by 1 base, with 16 bases left in between. V is TRBV7-2 and J is TRBJ2-3, with D perhaps matching TRBD2 (6 bases). The clonotype originates from an adult in good health. The sequences come from peripheral blood, collected on day 0 of AZD1222 vaccination. Here the CDR3 reads CASSLPSGVAGTDTQYF. The CDR3 region has the DNA TGTGCCAGCAGCTTACCGTCGGGGGTAGCGGGCACAGATACGCAGTATTTT.